The present T cell receptor beta chain was sequenced within a study of human T cells and chemical hapten exposure. Study in general: Alopecia universalis, totalis or areata was present in patients who were mostly female.

Per germline, CDR1 DFQATT and CDR2 SNEGSKA (reference sequence). There are 14 residues in the CDR3. Trimming removed 6 bases at V and 4 bases at J, with 18 bases between. Unique molecular identifiers were linked by the library to individual cDNA molecules. TCRdb re-called the RACE reads through MiXCR, storing one row per CDR3 protein. The table has around 56,000 distinct CDR3 sequences, approximately 10% seen once. Time point defined: pre-sensitization, week 0. This sample's treatment: therapeutic diphenylcyclopropenone sensitization with weekly scalp DPC. The V and J genes are TRBV20-1 and TRBJ1-2; D gene uncertain. The source material was whole blood, sampled in connection with sensitization to the hapten diphenylcyclopropenone (DPC). This TCR came from a man aged 35-49 years with alopecia areata. Some clones in this sample may be carry-over from other donors' samples. For the CDR3, the DNA is TGCAGTGCCATTGACCCTTCTTTTTTCTATGGCTACACCTTC. Its translation is CSAIDPSFFYGYTF.